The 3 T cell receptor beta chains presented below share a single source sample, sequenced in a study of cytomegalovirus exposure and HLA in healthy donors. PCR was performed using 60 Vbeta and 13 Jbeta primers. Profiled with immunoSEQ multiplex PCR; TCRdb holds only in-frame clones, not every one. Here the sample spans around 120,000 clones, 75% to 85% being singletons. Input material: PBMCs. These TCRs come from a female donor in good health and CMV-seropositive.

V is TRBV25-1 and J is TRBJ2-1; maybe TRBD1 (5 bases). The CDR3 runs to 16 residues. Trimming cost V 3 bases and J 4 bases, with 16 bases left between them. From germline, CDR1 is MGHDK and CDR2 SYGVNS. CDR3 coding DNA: TGTGCCAGCAGTGATATGACCAGGGAACGTTACAATGAGCAGTTCTTC. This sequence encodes CASSDMTRERYNEQFF.

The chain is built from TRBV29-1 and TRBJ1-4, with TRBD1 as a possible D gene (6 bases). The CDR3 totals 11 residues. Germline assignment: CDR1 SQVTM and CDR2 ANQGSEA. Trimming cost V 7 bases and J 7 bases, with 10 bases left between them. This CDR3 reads CSANRAEKLFF. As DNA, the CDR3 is TGCAGCGCGAACAGGGCTGAAAAACTGTTTTTT. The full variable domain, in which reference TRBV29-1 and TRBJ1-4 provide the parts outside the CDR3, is SAVISQKPSRDICQRGTSLTIQCQVDSQVTMMFWYRQQPGQSLTLIATANQGSEATYESGFVIDKFPISRPNLTFSTLTVSNMSPEDSSIYLCSANRAEKLFFGSGTQLSVL.

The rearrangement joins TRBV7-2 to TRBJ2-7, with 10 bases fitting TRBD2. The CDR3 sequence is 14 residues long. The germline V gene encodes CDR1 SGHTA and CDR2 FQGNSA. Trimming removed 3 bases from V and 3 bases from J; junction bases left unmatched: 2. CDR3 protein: CASSFRTSGYEQYF. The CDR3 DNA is TGTGCCAGCAGCTTCCGGACTAGCGGCTACGAGCAGTACTTC.